This TCR beta chain was sequenced in a study of shared T cell receptors in the human thymus. This CDR3 is built from 14 residues. The germline CDR1 and CDR2 sequences are SGHDT and YYEEEE. Sequencing used immunoSEQ multiplex PCR; TCRdb keeps in-frame clones, though not all of them. The data contain more than 300,000 clones, just under 95% of them seen just once; the ten biggest clones take up roughly 0.02%. With regard to this clone: Compared with germline, one end of the junction differs, possibly owing to a read error.

The sequencing input was thymocytes. This receptor was obtained from a human donor. The rearrangement joins TRBV5-6 to TRBJ2-7; 9 bases align to TRBD1. The CDR3 spells CASRKQGAKGERYF. The CDR3 DNA reads as TGTGCCAGCAGAAAACAGGGGGCGAAGGGCGAGCGGTACTTC.